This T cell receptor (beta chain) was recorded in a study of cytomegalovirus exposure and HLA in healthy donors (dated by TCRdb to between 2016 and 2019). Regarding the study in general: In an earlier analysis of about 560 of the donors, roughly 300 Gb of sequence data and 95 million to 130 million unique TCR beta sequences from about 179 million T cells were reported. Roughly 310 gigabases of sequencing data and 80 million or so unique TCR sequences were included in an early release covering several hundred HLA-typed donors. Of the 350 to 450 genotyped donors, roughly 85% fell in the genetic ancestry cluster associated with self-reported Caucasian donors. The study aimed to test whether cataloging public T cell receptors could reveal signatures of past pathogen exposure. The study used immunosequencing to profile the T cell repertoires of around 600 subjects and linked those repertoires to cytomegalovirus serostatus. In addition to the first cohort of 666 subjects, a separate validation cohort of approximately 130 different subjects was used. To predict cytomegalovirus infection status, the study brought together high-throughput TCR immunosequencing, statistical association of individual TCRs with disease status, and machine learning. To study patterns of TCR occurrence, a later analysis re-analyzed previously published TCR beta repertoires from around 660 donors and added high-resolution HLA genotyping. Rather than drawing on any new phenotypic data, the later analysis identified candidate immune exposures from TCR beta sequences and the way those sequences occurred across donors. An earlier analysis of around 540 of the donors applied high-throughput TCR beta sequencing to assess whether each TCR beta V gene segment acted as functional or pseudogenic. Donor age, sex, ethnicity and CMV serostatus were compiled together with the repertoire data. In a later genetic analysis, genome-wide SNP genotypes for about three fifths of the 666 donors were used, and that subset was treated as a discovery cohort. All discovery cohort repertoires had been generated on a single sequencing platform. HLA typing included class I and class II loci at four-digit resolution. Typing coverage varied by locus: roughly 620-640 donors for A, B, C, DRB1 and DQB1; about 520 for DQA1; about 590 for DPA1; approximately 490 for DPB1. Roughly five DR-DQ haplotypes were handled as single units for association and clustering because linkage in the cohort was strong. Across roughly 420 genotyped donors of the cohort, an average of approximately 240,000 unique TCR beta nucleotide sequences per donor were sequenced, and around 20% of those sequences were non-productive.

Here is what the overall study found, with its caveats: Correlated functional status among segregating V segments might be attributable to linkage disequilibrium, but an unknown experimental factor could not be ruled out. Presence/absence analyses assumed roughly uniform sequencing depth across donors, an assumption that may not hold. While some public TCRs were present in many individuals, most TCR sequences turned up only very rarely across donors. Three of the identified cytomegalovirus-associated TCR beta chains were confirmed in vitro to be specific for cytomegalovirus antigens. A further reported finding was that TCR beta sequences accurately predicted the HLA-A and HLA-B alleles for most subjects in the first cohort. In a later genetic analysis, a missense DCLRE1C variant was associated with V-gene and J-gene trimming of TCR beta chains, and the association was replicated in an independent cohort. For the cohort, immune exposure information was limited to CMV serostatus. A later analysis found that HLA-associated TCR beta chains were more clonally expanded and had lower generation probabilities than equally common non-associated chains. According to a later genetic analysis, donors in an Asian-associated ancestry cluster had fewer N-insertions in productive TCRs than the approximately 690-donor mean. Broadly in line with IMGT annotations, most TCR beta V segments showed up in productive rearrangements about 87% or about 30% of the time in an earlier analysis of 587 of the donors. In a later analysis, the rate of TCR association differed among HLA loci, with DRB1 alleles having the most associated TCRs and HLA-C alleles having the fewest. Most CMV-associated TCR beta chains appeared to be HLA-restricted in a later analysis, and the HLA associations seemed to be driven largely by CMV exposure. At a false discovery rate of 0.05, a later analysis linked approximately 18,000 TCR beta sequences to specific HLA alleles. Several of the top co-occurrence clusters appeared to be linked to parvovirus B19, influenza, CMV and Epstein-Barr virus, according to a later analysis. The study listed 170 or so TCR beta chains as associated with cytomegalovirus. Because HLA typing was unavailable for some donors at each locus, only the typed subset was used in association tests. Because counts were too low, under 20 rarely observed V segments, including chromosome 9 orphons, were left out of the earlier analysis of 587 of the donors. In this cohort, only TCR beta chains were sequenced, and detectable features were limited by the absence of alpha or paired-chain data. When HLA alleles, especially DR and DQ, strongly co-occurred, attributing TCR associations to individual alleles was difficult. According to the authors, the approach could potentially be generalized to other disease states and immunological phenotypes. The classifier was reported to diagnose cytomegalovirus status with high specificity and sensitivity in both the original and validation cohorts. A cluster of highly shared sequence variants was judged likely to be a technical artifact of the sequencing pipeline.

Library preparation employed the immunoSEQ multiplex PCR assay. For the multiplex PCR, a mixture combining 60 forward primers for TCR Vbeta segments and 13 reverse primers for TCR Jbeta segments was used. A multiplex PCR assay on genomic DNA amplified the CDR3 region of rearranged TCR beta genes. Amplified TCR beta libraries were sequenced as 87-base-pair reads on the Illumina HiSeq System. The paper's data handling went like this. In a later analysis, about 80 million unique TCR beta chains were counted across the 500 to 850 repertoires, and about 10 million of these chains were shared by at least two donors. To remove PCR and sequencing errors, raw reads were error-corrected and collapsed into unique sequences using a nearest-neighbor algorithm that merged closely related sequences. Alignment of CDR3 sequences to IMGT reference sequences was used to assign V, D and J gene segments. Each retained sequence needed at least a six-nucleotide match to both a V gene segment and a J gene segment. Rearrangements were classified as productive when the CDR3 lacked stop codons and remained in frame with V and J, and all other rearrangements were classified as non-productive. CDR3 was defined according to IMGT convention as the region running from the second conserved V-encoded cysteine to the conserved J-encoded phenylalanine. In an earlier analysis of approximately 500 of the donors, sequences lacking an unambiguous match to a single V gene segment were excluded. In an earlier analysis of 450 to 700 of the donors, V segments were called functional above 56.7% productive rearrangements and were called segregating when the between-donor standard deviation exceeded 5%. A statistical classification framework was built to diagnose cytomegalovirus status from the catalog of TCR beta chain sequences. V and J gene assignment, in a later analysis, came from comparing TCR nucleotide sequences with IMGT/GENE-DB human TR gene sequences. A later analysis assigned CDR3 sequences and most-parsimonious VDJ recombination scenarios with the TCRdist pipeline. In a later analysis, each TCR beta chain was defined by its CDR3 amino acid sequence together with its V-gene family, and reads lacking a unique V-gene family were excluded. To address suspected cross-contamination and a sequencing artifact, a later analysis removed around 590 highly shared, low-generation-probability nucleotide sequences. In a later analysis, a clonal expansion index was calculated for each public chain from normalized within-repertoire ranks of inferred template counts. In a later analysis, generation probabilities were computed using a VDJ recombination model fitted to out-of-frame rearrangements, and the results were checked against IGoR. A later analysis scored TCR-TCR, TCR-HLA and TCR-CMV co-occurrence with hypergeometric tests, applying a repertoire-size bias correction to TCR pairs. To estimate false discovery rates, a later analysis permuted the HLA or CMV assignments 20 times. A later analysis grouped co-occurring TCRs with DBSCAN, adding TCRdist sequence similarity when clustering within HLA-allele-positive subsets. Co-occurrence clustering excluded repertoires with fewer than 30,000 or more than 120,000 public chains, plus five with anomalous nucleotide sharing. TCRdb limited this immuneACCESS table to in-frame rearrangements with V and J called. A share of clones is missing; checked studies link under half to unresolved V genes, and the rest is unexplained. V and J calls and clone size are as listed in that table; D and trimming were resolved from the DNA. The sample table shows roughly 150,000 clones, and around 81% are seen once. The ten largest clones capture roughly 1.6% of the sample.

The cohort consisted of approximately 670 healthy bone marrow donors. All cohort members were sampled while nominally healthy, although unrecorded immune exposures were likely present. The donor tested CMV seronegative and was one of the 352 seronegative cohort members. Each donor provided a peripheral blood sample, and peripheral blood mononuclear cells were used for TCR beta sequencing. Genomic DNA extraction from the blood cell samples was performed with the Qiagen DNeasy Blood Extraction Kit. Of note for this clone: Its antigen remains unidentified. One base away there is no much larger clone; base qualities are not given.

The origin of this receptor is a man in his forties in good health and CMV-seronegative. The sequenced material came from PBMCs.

The CDR3 reads as follows: CASSLRSGGREQYF. The nucleotide sequence is TGTGCCAGCAGCTTACGGTCAGGGGGCCGCGAGCAGTACTTC. The V and J genes are TRBV7-3 and TRBJ2-7; the central 8 bases match TRBD1. From the cysteine up to the phenylalanine, the CDR3 has a length of 14 residues. Just the 42-base CDR3 DNA is kept, in frame starting at base 1. V ends up 2 bases short and J 6 bases short, with an unmatched junction base count of 6. The germline V gene specifies SGHTA as CDR1 and FQGTGA as CDR2.